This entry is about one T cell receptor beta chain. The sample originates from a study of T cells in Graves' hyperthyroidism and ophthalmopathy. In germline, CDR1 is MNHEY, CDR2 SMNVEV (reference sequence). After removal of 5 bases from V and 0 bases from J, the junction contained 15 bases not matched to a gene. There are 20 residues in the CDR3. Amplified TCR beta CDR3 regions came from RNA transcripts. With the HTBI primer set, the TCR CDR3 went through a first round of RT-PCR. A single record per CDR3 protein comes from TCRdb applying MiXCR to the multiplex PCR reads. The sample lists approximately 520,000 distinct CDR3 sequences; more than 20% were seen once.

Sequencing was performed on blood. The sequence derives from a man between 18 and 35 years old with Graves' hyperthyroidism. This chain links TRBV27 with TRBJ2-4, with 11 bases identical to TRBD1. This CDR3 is CASSPWDRGIASGAKNIQYF. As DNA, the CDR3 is TGTGCCAGCAGTCCCTGGGACAGGGGGATTGCTAGCGGAGCCAAAAACATTCAGTACTTC.